A single sample is the source of the 26 T cell receptor beta chains below, sequenced in a study of blood T cell repertoires in COVID-19. TCRdb keeps only in-frame clones here, not all; method: immunoSEQ multiplex PCR. Counted here are about 210,000 clones, about 87% occurring once; the ten biggest clones make up 1.5% to 2%. Sequences were obtained from peripheral blood. All receptors derive from an older man with acute or convalescent COVID-19.

The chain couples TRBV6-5 to TRBJ1-2; D not resolved. This CDR3 contains 13 residues. The V and J ends lost 8 bases and 1 base respectively, with 11 bases between them. Per germline, CDR1 MNHEY and CDR2 SVGAGI. DNA for the CDR3: TGTGCCAGCGCGCAGGATTTTAACTATGGCTACACCTTC. Protein sequence: CASAQDFNYGYTF.

This clone has a handful of counts. The V and J genes are TRBV5-6 and TRBJ2-7; TRBD2 aligns across 7 bases. The CDR3 is 14 amino acids. Germline lookup yields CDR1 SGHDT and CDR2 YYEEEE. The J segment lost 2 bases and the V segment lost 4 bases, leaving 6 bases of the junction unmatched. The CDR3 DNA reads as TGTGCCAGCAGCCGGGAGGCCACCACCTACGAGCAGTACTTC. It yields the protein CASSREATTYEQYF.

The rearrangement joins TRBV5-3 to TRBJ1-6; D remains ambiguous. TRBV5-3 is an ORF, and what it does is uncertain. The CDR3 extends over 13 amino acids. Trimming cost V 4 bases and J 5 bases, with 7 bases left between them. The CDR3 sequence is CARSPRDNSPLHF. CDR3 DNA sequence: TGTGCCAGAAGCCCGAGGGATAATTCACCCCTCCACTTT.

The chain joins TRBV7-2 to TRBJ2-2; maybe TRBD1 (5 bases). The CDR3 extends over 13 amino acids. The V end lost 10 bases, the J end lost 0 bases, and 9 bases lay between the germline ends. CDR1 and CDR2 (germline): SGHTA, FQGNSA. The CDR3 here is CANKGSNTGELFF. The DNA of the CDR3 is TGTGCCAACAAGGGGTCGAACACCGGGGAGCTGTTTTTT. Drawing the rest from reference TRBV7-2 and TRBJ2-2, the complete variable domain is GAGVSQSPSNKVTEKGKDVELRCDPISGHTALYWYRQSLGQGLEFLIYFQGNSAPDKSGLPSDRFSAERTGGSVSTLTIQRTQQEDSAVYLCANKGSNTGELFFGEGSRLTVL.

This clone was recorded only once. The rearrangement uses TRBV7-9 and TRBJ2-1; TRBD2 matches at 7 bases. Germline CDR1 is SEHNR and CDR2 is FQNEAQ (reference sequence). J lost 7 bases, V lost 0 bases, and 3 bases had no gene match. This CDR3 has 14 amino acids. CDR3 in DNA: TGTGCCAGCAGCTTAGCGGGAGGGCTGAATGAGCAGTTCTTC. Translation: CASSLAGGLNEQFF.

The sample holds one count of this clone. This chain uses TRBV5-1 with TRBJ2-1; 7 bases line up with TRBD1. CDR1 is SGHRS, CDR2 YFSETQ, per germline. Losses at the gene ends were 0 bases for V and 2 bases for J; bases not matched to a gene: 2. The CDR3 has 15 amino acids. The CDR3 DNA reads TGCGCCAGCAGCTTGGTAGGGGGCGCCTACAATGAGCAGTTCTTC. Protein product: CASSLVGGAYNEQFF.

The rearrangement uses TRBV18 and TRBJ2-2; weak D call: TRBD1 (6 bases). This CDR3 comprises 14 residues. Germline V gene data show CDR1 as KGHSH and CDR2 as LQKENI. Trimming took off 3 bases at V and 6 bases at J, with 11 bases between the two ends. The CDR3 is CASSPLQGAGELFF. CDR3 coding DNA: TGTGCCAGCTCACCTTTACAGGGAGCCGGGGAGCTGTTTTTT.

The chain employs TRBV6-1 and TRBJ2-1; D uncertain. The CDR3 extends over 14 amino acids. Trimming took 1 base from V and 2 from J, leaving 6 bases between them. Germline assignment: CDR1 MNHNS and CDR2 SASEGT. DNA for the CDR3: TGTGCCAGCAGTGAAGGCCTAACCTACAATGAGCAGTTCTTC. It is translated as CASSEGLTYNEQFF.

The V gene is TRBV11-2, the J gene TRBJ2-7; 8 bases line up with TRBD2. The germline V gene has CDR1 SGHAT and CDR2 FQNNGV. The junction had 8 bases not matched to a gene; V was cut back by 5 bases and J by 2 bases. The length of the CDR3 is 15 residues. The CDR3, as DNA: TGTGCCAGCAGCGAAACTAGCGGAAATACCTACGAGCAGTACTTC. It is translated as CASSETSGNTYEQYF.

J is TRBJ2-2 and V is TRBV9; TRBD1 aligns across 12 bases. After removal of 4 bases from V and 7 bases from J, the junction contained 5 bases not matched to a gene. The CDR3 runs 15 residues. Per the germline V gene, CDR1 is SGDLS and CDR2 is YYNGEE. The CDR3 DNA sequence: TGTGCCAGCAGCCCCGGGACAGGGGGCTTCGGGGAGCTGTTTTTT. It yields the protein CASSPGTGGFGELFF.

V and J are TRBV9 and TRBJ2-2, with a weak D call TRBD2 (5 bases). The CDR3 runs 15 residues. Trimming shortened V by 5 bases and J by 0 bases, and 11 bases separated the two germline ends. Per germline, CDR1 SGDLS and CDR2 YYNGEE. This chain's CDR3 is CASRVGETNTGELFF. In DNA form, the CDR3 reads TGTGCCAGCAGGGTCGGGGAGACGAACACCGGGGAGCTGTTTTTT.

The V gene is TRBV7-9, the J gene TRBJ2-5; 7 nucleotides match TRBD1. The CDR3 covers 13 residues. Looked up from germline, CDR1 is SEHNR and CDR2 is FQNEAQ (reference sequence). V trimming: 5 bases; J trimming: 4 bases; junction bases outside the gene matches: 4. CDR3 region: CASSPRTGETQYF. The CDR3 DNA reads as TGTGCCAGCAGCCCCAGGACAGGAGAGACCCAGTACTTC. Based on the CDR3 plus reference TRBV7-9 and TRBJ2-5, the full variable domain is DTGVSQNPRHKITKRGQNVTFRCDPISEHNRLYWYRQTLGQGPEFLTYFQNEAQLEKSRLLSDRFSAERPKGSFSTLEIQRTEQGDSAMYLCASSPRTGETQYFGPGTRLLVL.

The chain joins TRBV28 to TRBJ1-1; D is uncertain. Trimming left V 4 bases short and J 2 bases short, with 8 bases between. This CDR3 is built from 13 residues. CDR1 and CDR2 from the germline V gene are MDHEN and SYDVKM. The CDR3 DNA reads TGTGCCAGCAGTTACAGCCCCAACACTGAAGCTTTCTTT. This translates into CASSYSPNTEAFF. Using reference TRBV28 and TRBJ1-1 for the parts outside the CDR3, the full variable domain is DVKVTQSSRYLVKRTGEKVFLECVQDMDHENMFWYRQDPGLGLRLIYFSYDVKMKEKGDIPEGYSVSREKKERFSLILESASTNQTSMYLCASSYSPNTEAFFGQGTRLTVV.

The chain is built from TRBV6-1 and TRBJ1-2, with D perhaps TRBD1 (6 bases). Germline lookup yields CDR1 MNHNS and CDR2 SASEGT. CDR3 length equals 17 residues. V lost 4 bases, J lost 2 bases, and 20 bases lay in between. This chain's CDR3 is CASSATGSLIINYGYTF. Written as DNA, the CDR3 is TGTGCCAGCAGTGCGACAGGTTCCCTTATCATAAACTATGGCTACACCTTC.

The chain combines TRBV14 with TRBJ2-7, with TRBD1 as a possible D gene (6 bases). This CDR3 is built from 14 residues. CDR1 and CDR2 (germline): SGHDN, FVKESK. The V end lost 0 bases, the J end lost 6 bases, and 12 bases lay between the germline ends. The chain's CDR3 is CASSQETGTSEQYF. CDR3 in DNA: TGTGCCAGCAGCCAAGAGACCGGGACAAGCGAGCAGTACTTC.

CDR3 region: CASSPLIVSTDTQYF. For the CDR3, the DNA is TGTGCCAGCTCACCCTTAATAGTGTCCACAGATACGCAGTATTTT. This sequence joins TRBV18 and TRBJ2-3; D gene ambiguous. From germline, CDR1 is KGHSH and CDR2 LQKENI. This CDR3 region has 15 residues. Trimming removed 3 bases at V and 2 bases at J, with 12 bases between.

This chain joins TRBV24-1 and TRBJ2-3, with 9 nucleotides matching TRBD1. CDR3 length: 22 residues. The germline CDR1 and CDR2 sequences are KGHDR and SFDVKD. Germline trimming cut 1 base from V and 6 bases from J; bases unmatched to any gene: 25. CDR3 region: CATSDLSLGETEDRGPSDTQYF. CDR3 bases: TGTGCCACCAGTGATTTAAGTCTCGGAGAGACCGAGGACAGGGGTCCATCCGATACGCAGTATTTT.

The rearrangement links TRBV5-8 to TRBJ1-1; no definite D call. The CDR3 extends over 14 amino acids. Trimming took 4 bases from V and 1 from J, leaving 11 bases between them. Per the germline V gene, CDR1 is SGHTS and CDR2 is YDEGEE. The CDR3 DNA sequence: TGTGCCAGCAGCCCCCGGGTTTCGAACACTGAAGCTTTCTTT. Translating gives CASSPRVSNTEAFF.

The V call is TRBV5-1, the J call TRBJ1-1; TRBD1 might be the D (6 bases). Germline CDR1 SGHRS, CDR2 YFSETQ. The CDR3 contains 13 residues. The V and J ends lost 4 bases and 9 bases respectively, with 16 bases between them. The CDR3 DNA is TGCGCCAGCAGCATACAACAGGGAGGGCAAGCTTTCTTT. Residues: CASSIQQGGQAFF.

The chain is built from TRBV7-6 and TRBJ2-7; D uncertain. Germline CDR1 is SGHVS and CDR2 is FNYEAQ. This CDR3 has 12 residues. With 5 bases removed from V and 6 bases from J, the gap between germline ends came to 11 bases. The CDR3 nucleotides read TGTGCCAGCAGCCCCCTATTGAGCGAGCAGTACTTC. Translation: CASSPLLSEQYF.

This clone was observed a handful of times. The rearrangement links TRBV5-1 to TRBJ1-1; tentatively, D is TRBD1 (5 bases). Trimming removed 3 bases from V and 6 bases from J, with 18 bases in between. The CDR3 loop spans 15 amino acids. The germline gives CDR1 SGHRS, CDR2 YFSETQ. In DNA form, the CDR3 reads TGCGCCAGCAGCTCCGGGGGAACGATCCGCTCTGAAGCTTTCTTT. Protein sequence: CASSSGGTIRSEAFF.

The chain uses TRBV7-2 and TRBJ1-5; TRBD1 matches at 7 bases. V gave up 4 bases and J gave up 5 bases; unmatched junction bases: 5. Germline assignment: CDR1 SGHTA and CDR2 FQGNSA. This CDR3 has 14 residues. The CDR3 nucleotides read TGTGCCAGCAGCTCGACAGGGAGAGATCAGCCCCAGCATTTT. Translated, it gives CASSSTGRDQPQHF.

The chain uses TRBV29-1 and TRBJ2-3, with TRBD2 matching over 10 bases. From germline, CDR1 is SQVTM and CDR2 ANQGSEA. CDR3 size: 15 residues. V lost 7 bases to trimming and J lost 2 bases; unmatched junction nucleotides: 9. CDR3 residues: CSAEGTSDNTDTQYF. In DNA form, the CDR3 reads TGCAGCGCTGAGGGGACTAGCGACAACACAGATACGCAGTATTTT.

For this clone: Other DNA sequences in this sample translate to the same CDR3. The CDR3 DNA reads as TGTGCCAGCAGCCAAGCGGGGGGCGGGACTGAAGCTTTCTTT. Translated: CASSQAGGGTEAFF. The chain carries TRBV3-1 (or the pseudogene TRBV3-2) and TRBJ1-1; D might be TRBD1 (6 bases). The germline V gene encodes CDR1 LGHDT and CDR2 YNNKEL (reference sequence). V was trimmed by 1 base and J by 5 bases, leaving 11 bases between them. This CDR3 has 14 amino acids.

The sample holds a few counts of this clone. J is TRBJ1-2 and V is TRBV6-5, with a tentative D call TRBD1 (6 bases). The germline V and J ends were trimmed by 6 bases and 4 bases, with 15 bases remaining between them. The CDR3 runs 14 residues. Germline lookup yields CDR1 MNHEY and CDR2 SVGAGI. The CDR3 here is CASSPDRLTYGYTF. The CDR3 DNA reads TGTGCCAGCAGCCCAGACAGGCTGACCTATGGCTACACCTTC.

The rearrangement links TRBV27 to TRBJ2-7, with 14 nucleotides matching TRBD2. CDR3 length equals 16 residues. Unmatched junction bases numbered 4, after V lost 2 bases and J lost 4 bases. Germline-derived CDR1 and CDR2 are MNHEY and SMNVEV (reference sequence). The DNA of the CDR3 is TGTGCCAGCAGTTTAACGGGACTAGCGGGAGCGTACGAGCAGTACTTC. This encodes CASSLTGLAGAYEQYF.